This TCR beta chain derives from a study of blood T cells in healthy people across ages (dated by TCRdb to between 2014 and 2016). Broadly, across the study: In model experiments, roughly one uniquely barcoded TCR beta cDNA molecule per two T cells was captured by template switching. The study measured age-related changes in TCR beta repertoire diversity using deep sequencing normalized with unique cDNA molecular identifiers. The donors were split into four age groups: young (average about 16 years), middle-aged (roughly 40), aged (around 67) and long-lived (about 82). To avoid experimental bias, donors of different ages were spread randomly across the sequencing lanes. For two donors (one aged 18 to 29 and one aged 80 or older), the study analyzed two additional independent replicas of 1 million unique cDNA reads from the same blood draw.

Libraries were made using 5' RACE. The data were produced on an Illumina HiSeq 2500. The second PCR ran for roughly 7 to 12 cycles and used a J-beta primer mix along with a sample-barcoded 5' primer. Each TCR beta cDNA molecule received a unique molecular identifier from a template-switch 5' adaptor carrying 12 random nucleotides. Each sample yielded at least 2.5 million CDR3-containing paired-end reads. First-strand cDNA synthesis was performed from all RNA using the Mint cDNA synthesis kit, with priming by a TRBC-specific oligonucleotide. Following uracil-DNA glycosylase treatment, a first 18-cycle PCR with universal primers M1SS and BC2_uni_R was performed on all cDNA. Per the source publication's procedure: Normalization of each sample was performed by random selection of 1 million high-quality reads, each carrying a distinct molecular identifier. Reads with shared molecular identifiers were discarded instead of being binned into consensus sequences. MiTCR, set to a Q25 quality threshold and the strictest error-elimination algorithm, was used for CDR3 identification, clonotype clustering and error correction. Lower-bound total TCR beta diversity was estimated with a nonparametric unseen species model using Euler transformation. Starting from the raw public reads, TCRdb applied fastp trimming at Q25, assembled clones with MiXCR and retained in-frame beta chains. Each CDR3 protein gets just one entry, which takes the most common genes and DNA from the rows behind it. The authors' filters were not applied to this entry. Present in this sample are roughly 1.6 million distinct CDR3 sequences, about 31% of which were seen just once. The ten top clones hold about 11% of the sample.

CDR1 and CDR2 (SGDLS, YYNGEE) derive from the germline V gene. The CDR3, from cysteine to phenylalanine, totals 15 residues. Solely the CDR3 DNA is kept, with 45 bases framed from the first base. V is shortened by 3 bases, J by 5 bases, and the region joining them spans 12 bases. General study outcomes and caveats: Estimates of total diversity based on one million sequenced T cells were considered lower bounds and underestimates. Observed TCR beta diversity per million T cells fell roughly linearly with age, and a significant reduction was already apparent by age roughly 40. Because donor CMV infection status was unknown, age-related changes in expanded clonotypes were potentially confounded. Since profiling was done on bulk unsorted PBMCs, naive and antigen-experienced compartments could not be conclusively compared. The percentage of naive T cells measured by flow cytometry correlated strongly with observed TCR beta diversity. The long-lived group showed more naive CD4+ T cells, fewer expanded clones and increased TCR diversity than the aged group, suggesting age selection.

Systemically healthy Caucasian individuals from Russia, 35 to 50 in total and aged roughly 6 to 100 years, were included as donors. About 9.6 milliliters of peripheral blood were collected from each donor into EDTA-treated Vacutainer tubes. PBMCs were isolated by Ficoll-Paque density-gradient centrifugation, with at least 6.5 million obtained per sample. Total RNA, at least 6 micrograms per sample, was extracted from PBMCs with Trizol reagent. The percentages of naive CD45RAhigh/CD27high T cells were determined by flow cytometry on a PBMC aliquot from every donor. This clonotype was seen a handful of times. Its binding antigen is unknown. Per-base qualities were not stored, and no clone one base away is much larger.

This chain is built from TRBV9 and TRBJ1-6, with no confident D gene call. Sequences were obtained from blood. The clonotype originates from a woman aged 25 to 39 in good health. The CDR3 region has the sequence CASSARPVNNSPLHF. DNA sequence: TGTGCCAGCAGCGCCCGACCCGTTAATAATTCACCCCTCCACTTT.